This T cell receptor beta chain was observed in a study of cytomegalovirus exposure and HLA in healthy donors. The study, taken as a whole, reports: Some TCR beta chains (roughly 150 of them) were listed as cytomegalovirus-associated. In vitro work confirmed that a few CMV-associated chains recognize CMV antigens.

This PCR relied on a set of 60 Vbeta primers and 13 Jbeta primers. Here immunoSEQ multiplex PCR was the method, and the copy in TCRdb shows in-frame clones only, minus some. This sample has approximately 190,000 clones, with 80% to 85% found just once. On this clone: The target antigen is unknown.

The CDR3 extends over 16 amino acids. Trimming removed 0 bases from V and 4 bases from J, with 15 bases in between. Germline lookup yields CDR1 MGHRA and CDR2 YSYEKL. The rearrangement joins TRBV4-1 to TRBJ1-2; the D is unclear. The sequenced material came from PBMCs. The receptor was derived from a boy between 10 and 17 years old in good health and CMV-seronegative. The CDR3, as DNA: TGCGCCAGCAGCCAAGAGGCGCAGGCACTTGGCTATGGCTACACCTTC. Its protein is CASSQEAQALGYGYTF.